Presented here are 13 T cell receptor beta chains from one specimen sequenced in a study of T cells expressing NK-cell markers. For each CDR3 protein, TCRdb gives one entry from its re-call of the 5' RACE reads, without DNA. The table lists about 380,000 distinct CDR3 sequences. Specimen: blood T cells: a sorted CD56 or NKG2C T cell subset, CD4+ or CD8+ T cells, or bulk PBMC T cells (not recorded which). The source of these receptors is a man aged 18 to 69 in good health.

V and J are TRBV21-1 and TRBJ1-4; the TRBD1 assignment by TCRdb is unverifiable without DNA. TRBV21-1 is shown as a pseudogene. This CDR3 has 13 residues. The CDR3: CASTPPLYEKLFF.

The chain couples TRBV5-1 to TRBJ2-5; TCRdb outputs TRBD1, but without DNA this stays unchecked. This CDR3 is 13 amino acids long. CDR1 is SGHRS, CDR2 YFSETQ, per germline. This chain's CDR3 is CASSLWGMETQYF.

The CDR3 here is CASSAQGGHQETQYF. The chain carries TRBV18 and TRBJ2-5. The length of the CDR3 is 15 residues. Germline V gene data show CDR1 as KGHSH and CDR2 as LQKENI.

This rearrangement joins TRBV29-1 to TRBJ1-1; TCRdb returns TRBD1, unconfirmable since there is no DNA. This CDR3 has 13 amino acids. Germline CDR1 reads SQVTM; CDR2 reads ANQGSEA. This chain's CDR3 is CSVGTGPRIEAFF.

The chain couples TRBV6-5 to TRBJ1-2; TCRdb reports TRBD1, a call that lacks DNA to check it against. Per germline, CDR1 MNHEY and CDR2 SVGAGI. The CDR3 covers 16 residues. The CDR3 here is CASTRGGDITPYGYTF.

The chain combines TRBV5-1 with TRBJ2-2; checking the TCRdb D call of TRBD1 is not possible without DNA. Germline V CDR1 and CDR2: SGHRS, YFSETQ. The CDR3 contains 17 residues. The CDR3 spells CASSLGKRGPNTGELFF. Drawing the rest from reference TRBV5-1 and TRBJ2-2, the complete variable domain is KAGVTQTPRYLIKTRGQQVTLSCSPISGHRSVSWYQQTPGQGLQFLFEYFSETQRNKGNFPGRFSGRQFSNSRSEMNVSTLELGDSALYLCASSLGKRGPNTGELFFGEGSRLTVL.

The chain is built from TRBV5-1 and TRBJ2-3. Germline CDR1 is SGHRS and CDR2 is YFSETQ. CDR3 length: 14 amino acids. The chain's CDR3 is CASSLGSSTDTQYF.

V usage is TRBV7-8 and J usage is TRBJ2-1; absent DNA, TCRdb's TRBD2 call cannot be checked. Per the germline V gene, CDR1 is SGHVS and CDR2 is FQNEAQ. This CDR3 contains 15 residues. The CDR3 spells CASSAGLRSYNEQFF.

J is TRBJ2-5 and V is TRBV5-1; TCRdb's assignment of TRBD1 cannot be checked, as there is no DNA. The CDR3 has 15 amino acids. In germline, CDR1 is SGHRS, CDR2 YFSETQ. The CDR3 sequence: CASSPGPGGEETQYF.

V and J are TRBV9 and TRBJ1-4; the TCRdb call, TRBD1, lacks DNA for checking. The CDR3 loop spans 14 amino acids. CDR1 and CDR2 from the germline V gene are SGDLS and YYNGEE. CDR3: CASSVGGKGEKLFF.

This chain uses TRBV20-1 with TRBJ1-1. CDR1 is DFQATT and CDR2 is SNEGSKA in the germline V gene (reference sequence). The CDR3 loop spans 14 amino acids. CDR3 sequence: CSPSKALPGTEAFF.

The gene calls are TRBV6-2 or TRBV6-3 and TRBJ2-4; TCRdb picks TRBD1, but there is no DNA to check that call. The length of the CDR3 is 15 residues. Per the germline V gene, CDR1 is MNHEY and CDR2 is SVGEGT. The CDR3 loop is CASSYNEGLQNIQYF.

The CDR3 loop is CASSPRTTEYGYTF. The J gene is TRBJ1-2, the V gene TRBV18; absent DNA, TCRdb's TRBD1 call cannot be checked. The length of the CDR3 is 14 residues. Germline V gene sequence: CDR1 KGHSH, CDR2 LQKENI.